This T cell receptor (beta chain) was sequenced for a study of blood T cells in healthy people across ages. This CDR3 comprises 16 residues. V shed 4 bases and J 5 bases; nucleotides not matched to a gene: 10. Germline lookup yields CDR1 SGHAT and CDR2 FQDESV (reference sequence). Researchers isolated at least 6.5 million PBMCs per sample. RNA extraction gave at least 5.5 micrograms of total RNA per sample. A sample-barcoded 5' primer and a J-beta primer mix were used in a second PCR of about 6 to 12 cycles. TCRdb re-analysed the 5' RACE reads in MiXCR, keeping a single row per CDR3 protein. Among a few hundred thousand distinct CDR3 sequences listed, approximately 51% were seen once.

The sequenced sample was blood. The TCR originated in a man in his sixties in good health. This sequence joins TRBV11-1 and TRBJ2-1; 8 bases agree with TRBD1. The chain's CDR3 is CASSSVGDRLNNEQFF. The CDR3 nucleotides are TGTGCCAGCAGCTCCGTTGGGGACAGGCTGAACAATGAGCAGTTCTTC.